Below are 29 T cell receptor beta chains sequenced from a single sample in a study of shared clonotypes between healthy human individuals. Assay used: immunoSEQ multiplex PCR; TCRdb lists only in-frame clones, some missing. This sample has approximately 1,000,000 clones, with 70% to 80% found just once. Input material: memory CD4+ T cells from PBMCs. Subset here: CD45RA-negative fraction. Receptors were obtained from a man younger than 30 in good health. Some clones in this sample may be carry-over from other donors' samples.

CDR3 region: CASSPDPLRDTEAFF. The CDR3 region has the DNA TGTGCCAGCAGTCCCGACCCACTCCGGGACACTGAAGCTTTCTTT. The chain couples TRBV6-5 to TRBJ1-1, with D uncertain. CDR1 is MNHEY and CDR2 is SVGAGI in the germline V gene. This CDR3 is built from 15 residues. Trimming took 5 bases from V and 3 from J, leaving 16 bases between them.

The V call is TRBV19, the J call TRBJ1-5; D remains ambiguous. Trimming stripped 3 bases from V and 6 bases from J, with 6 bases between. The CDR3 is made up of 12 amino acids. Germline CDR1 and CDR2: LNHDA and SQIVND (reference sequence). CDR3 sequence reads: CASSMELQPQHF. CDR3 coding DNA: TGTGCCAGTAGTATGGAACTTCAGCCCCAGCATTTT.

The V call is TRBV19, the J call TRBJ2-4; 7 bases align to TRBD1. V was pared by 4 bases and J by 4 bases, with 1 base of the junction left unmatched. The CDR3 has 13 amino acids. Germline assignment: CDR1 LNHDA and CDR2 SQIVND (reference sequence). The CDR3 DNA is TGTGCCAGTAGTAAGACAGGGAAAAACATTCAGTACTTC. Protein: CASSKTGKNIQYF.

The table lists this clone with a count of one. Given a far larger clone just one base away, this is likely a sequencing read error. This chain connects TRBV7-3 to TRBJ2-3, with 7 bases identical to TRBD1. CDR1 and CDR2 from the germline V gene are SGHTA and FQGTGA. This CDR3 region has 14 residues. V lost 3 bases and J lost 1; bases outside the gene matches: 1. The CDR3 bases are TGTGCCAGCAGCTTCGACAGGGGCACAGATACGCAGTATTTT. As protein: CASSFDRGTDTQYF.

The V and J genes are TRBV7-8 and TRBJ2-1; 10 positions agree with TRBD2. V trimming: 1 base; J trimming: 8 bases; junction bases outside the gene matches: 5. Germline CDR1 SGHVS, CDR2 FQNEAQ. This CDR3 comprises 15 residues. The CDR3 reads CASSLGLAGVYEQFF. CDR3 bases: TGTGCCAGCAGCTTAGGGCTAGCGGGAGTGTATGAGCAGTTCTTC.

DNA of the CDR3: TGTGCCAGCAGCTTAGCCGGTCCTTGGGGGGAGCTGTTTTTT. Translation: CASSLAGPWGELFF. This chain joins TRBV11-2 and TRBJ2-2; D ambiguous. With 1 base removed from V and 8 bases from J, the gap between germline ends came to 11 bases. Germline-derived CDR1 and CDR2 are SGHAT and FQNNGV. CDR3 length equals 14 residues.

This clone was found once. The genes are TRBV30 and TRBJ1-1; 10 bases are a match to TRBD1. The J segment lost 6 bases and the V segment lost 3 bases, leaving 4 bases of the junction unmatched. CDR3 length equals 13 residues. The germline V gene has CDR1 GTSNPN and CDR2 SVGIG (reference sequence). The CDR3 DNA sequence: TGTGCCTGGAGGGCCGGACAGGGGGCTGAAGCTTTCTTT. Encoded protein: CAWRAGQGAEAFF.

The chain recombines TRBV4-3 with TRBJ2-1, with 10 positions matching TRBD2. Trimming took 1 base from V and 5 from J; bases not matched to a gene: 5. The CDR3 extends over 16 amino acids. Germline V CDR1 and CDR2: LGHNA, YSLEER. CDR3 region: CASSQGLAGGNNEQFF. CDR3 coding DNA: TGCGCCAGCAGCCAAGGGTTAGCGGGAGGTAACAATGAGCAGTTCTTC.

The V gene is TRBV18, the J gene TRBJ2-1, with no clear D. V lost 5 bases, J lost 8 bases, and 10 bases lay in between. CDR1 KGHSH and CDR2 LQKENI come from the germline V gene. This CDR3 contains 12 residues. The CDR3 DNA follows: TGTGCCAGCTCATCACGGTCGGATGAGCAGTTCTTC. Translation gives CASSSRSDEQFF.

The chain uses TRBV5-1 and TRBJ2-7; maybe TRBD1 (6 bases). V was cut by 5 bases and J by 3 bases, with 18 bases left in between. Germline-derived CDR1 and CDR2 are SGHRS and YFSETQ. The CDR3 is 15 residues long. For the CDR3, the DNA is TGCGCCAGCAGTCCGAACCGGGGCAGGGGCTACGAGCAGTACTTC. As protein: CASSPNRGRGYEQYF.

This clone was observed once. The V call is TRBV5-1, the J call TRBJ2-3; D unresolved. Germline V CDR1 and CDR2: SGHRS, YFSETQ. The CDR3 loop spans 15 amino acids. The V and J ends lost 3 bases and 1 base respectively, with 12 bases between them. The chain's CDR3 is CASSWLAVGTDTQYF. In DNA, the CDR3 is TGCGCCAGCAGCTGGCTTGCGGTTGGCACAGATACGCAGTATTTT.

Comment on this clone: Other DNA sequences of this sample code for an identical CDR3. The rearrangement uses TRBV5-1 and TRBJ2-2; no clear D gene. Germline V gene data show CDR1 as SGHRS and CDR2 as YFSETQ. V shed 0 bases and J shed 1 base, with 7 bases lying between them. This CDR3 is 15 amino acids long. Here the CDR3 DNA reads TGCGCCAGCAGCTTGGGGCAGATGAACACCGGGGAGCTGTTTTTT. Translation: CASSLGQMNTGELFF.

The chain combines TRBV5-4 with TRBJ2-3; D possibly matches TRBD1 or TRBD2 (6 bases each). CDR1 and CDR2 (germline): SGHNT, YYREEE (reference sequence). Trimming removed 4 bases at V and 4 bases at J, with 16 bases between. The CDR3 length is 15 residues. This chain's CDR3 is CASSGGRDGADTQYF. The CDR3 DNA follows: TGTGCCAGCAGCGGGGGGCGGGATGGCGCAGATACGCAGTATTTT.

The rearrangement links TRBV6-1 to TRBJ2-1; the D is unclear. Germline V gene sequence: CDR1 MNHNS, CDR2 SASEGT. The CDR3 covers 11 residues. The germline V and J ends were trimmed by 2 bases and 6 bases, with 2 bases remaining between them. CDR3 region: CASSEINEQFF. CDR3 sequence (DNA): TGTGCCAGCAGTGAAATCAATGAGCAGTTCTTC.

The chain carries TRBV15 and TRBJ2-7; weak D call: TRBD1 (5 bases). V shed 9 bases and J shed 3 bases, with 12 bases lying between them. Germline CDR1 is LNHNV and CDR2 is YYDKDF (reference sequence). The CDR3 length is 12 residues. CDR3 sequence: CATGAGGYEQYF. The CDR3 DNA reads as TGTGCCACAGGGGCAGGTGGCTACGAGCAGTACTTC.

The V call is TRBV29-1, the J call TRBJ1-1, with no clear D. The V end was cut by 7 bases, the J end by 5 bases, with 8 bases between. This CDR3 is built from 10 residues. The germline CDR1 and CDR2 sequences are SQVTM and ANQGSEA. The CDR3 loop is CSAQQTEAFF. CDR3 DNA: TGCAGCGCTCAACAGACTGAAGCTTTCTTT.

V usage is TRBV5-4 and J usage is TRBJ2-5; D is possibly TRBD1 or TRBD2 (5 bases each). V dropped 4 bases and J dropped 5 bases, with 24 bases sitting between them. CDR3 size: 17 residues. CDR1 SGHNT and CDR2 YYREEE come from the germline V gene (reference sequence). The CDR3: CASSMGVSRTVLETQYF. CDR3 in DNA: TGTGCCAGCAGCATGGGGGTCAGCCGAACGGTCCTGGAGACCCAGTACTTC.

The chain has TRBV7-3 and TRBJ2-7; D perhaps matches TRBD2 (5 bases). V lost 1 base, J lost 0 bases, and 10 bases lay in between. This CDR3 is built from 15 residues. Per germline, CDR1 SGHTA and CDR2 FQGTGA. CDR3 sequence reads: CASSLNPGNSYEQYF. CDR3 coding DNA: TGTGCCAGCAGCTTAAATCCGGGAAACTCCTACGAGCAGTACTTC. Full variable domain (outside the CDR3, taken from reference TRBV7-3 and TRBJ2-7): GAGVSQTPSNKVTEKGKYVELRCDPISGHTALYWYRQSLGQGPEFLIYFQGTGAADDSGLPNDRFFAVRPEGSVSTLKIQRTERGDSAVYLCASSLNPGNSYEQYFGPGTRLTVT.

The chain joins TRBV7-2 to TRBJ2-1; D is unclear. The V end lost 3 bases, the J end lost 4 bases, and 19 bases lay between the germline ends. CDR3 length: 17 residues. The germline gives CDR1 SGHTA, CDR2 FQGNSA. CDR3 DNA sequence: TGTGCCAGCAGCTTGGATTCCGCGTCGGACCCATACAATGAGCAGTTCTTC. Translation gives CASSLDSASDPYNEQFF.

The CDR3 is CASTPGGGQQGYTF. DNA of the CDR3: TGTGCCAGCACCCCGGGTGGGGGGCAGCAAGGCTACACCTTC. The chain carries TRBV28 and TRBJ1-2, with D maybe TRBD1 (6 bases). Germline V CDR1 and CDR2: MDHEN, SYDVKM. This CDR3 has 14 residues. Trimming took off 7 bases at V and 8 bases at J, with 20 bases between the two ends.

The rearrangement links TRBV7-7 to TRBJ2-5; 7 bases fit TRBD1. Trimming took 0 bases from V and 4 from J; bases not matched to a gene: 5. The germline V gene encodes CDR1 SSHAT and CDR2 FNYEAQ (reference sequence). The CDR3 is 15 amino acids. CDR3 sequence reads: CASSLARGQVETQYF. The CDR3 coding sequence is TGTGCCAGCAGCTTAGCACGAGGACAGGTAGAGACCCAGTACTTC.

The rearrangement uses TRBV28 and TRBJ2-7; perhaps TRBD2 as D (5 bases). The CDR3 covers 14 residues. CDR1 and CDR2 (germline): MDHEN, SYDVKM. V gave up 6 bases and J gave up 0 bases, with 12 bases separating them. The CDR3 spells CASRAAGSSYEQYF. Here the CDR3 DNA reads TGTGCCAGCAGGGCTGCGGGCAGCTCCTACGAGCAGTACTTC.

On this clone itself: The germline gene is not matched at one end of the junction; a read error may be the cause. J is TRBJ2-2 and V is TRBV15; 8 nucleotides align to TRBD2. In germline, CDR1 is LNHNV, CDR2 YYDKDF (reference sequence). The CDR3 is 17 amino acids. In DNA form, the CDR3 reads TGTGCCACCAGCAGAGATGATCCGGGAGGGCCCACCAGGGAGCTGTTTTTT. Translation: CATSRDDPGGPTRELFF.

J is TRBJ2-5 and V is TRBV15; D perhaps matches TRBD1 (6 bases). Trimming stripped 5 bases from V and 2 bases from J, with 12 bases between. This CDR3 is 14 amino acids long. The V gene's germline CDR1 is LNHNV and CDR2 YYDKDF (reference sequence). The CDR3 region is CATSSDRIQETQYF. The CDR3 coding sequence is TGTGCCACCAGCTCGGACAGAATACAAGAGACCCAGTACTTC.

On this clone: Other DNA sequences in this sample translate to the same CDR3. The chain uses TRBV6-1 and TRBJ1-5, with a tentative D call TRBD1 (6 bases). Between the trimmed V and J ends, which lost 4 bases and 5 bases, there was a span of 9 bases. The CDR3 is 13 residues long. Looked up from germline, CDR1 is MNHNS and CDR2 is SASEGT. The CDR3 here is CASSAQGDQPQHF. The CDR3 region has the DNA TGTGCCAGCAGTGCACAGGGAGATCAGCCCCAGCATTTT.

The chain recombines TRBV5-5 with TRBJ1-2; 7 nucleotides agree with TRBD1. The CDR3 totals 14 residues. Germline CDR1 SGHKS, CDR2 YYEKEE (reference sequence). Trimming took 4 bases from V and 2 from J; bases not matched to a gene: 5. The CDR3 nucleotides are TGTGCCAGCAGCAGGGACAGCCAAAACTATGGCTACACCTTC. Encoded protein: CASSRDSQNYGYTF. Full variable domain (rest looked up from reference TRBV5-5 and TRBJ1-2): DAGVTQSPTHLIKTRGQQVTLRCSPISGHKSVSWYQQVLGQGPQFIFQYYEKEERGRGNFPDRFSARQFPNYSSELNVNALLLGDSALYLCASSRDSQNYGYTFGSGTRLTVV.

In the case of this clone: The same CDR3 also results from other DNA sequences found in this sample. The chain carries TRBV29-1 and TRBJ2-1; 13 bases fit TRBD2. Germline V lookup: CDR1 SQVTM, CDR2 ANQGSEA. V lost 8 bases, J lost 3 bases, and 4 bases stayed unmatched. This CDR3 has 14 residues. CDR3 protein: CSTRTSGSYNEQFF. The DNA of the CDR3 is TGCAGCACTAGGACTAGCGGGAGCTACAATGAGCAGTTCTTC.

The rearrangement uses TRBV5-1 and TRBJ2-5; either TRBD1 or TRBD2 may supply D (6 bases each). The CDR3 loop spans 14 amino acids. V lost 3 bases, J lost 5 bases, and 14 bases lay in between. CDR1 is SGHRS and CDR2 is YFSETQ in the germline V gene. The CDR3 bases are TGCGCCAGCAGCTACCCGGGGGCCTCTGAGACCCAGTACTTC. Translated: CASSYPGASETQYF.

The rearrangement uses TRBV28 and TRBJ1-3; possible D gene TRBD1, 5 bases. Germline V gene data show CDR1 as MDHEN and CDR2 as SYDVKM. This CDR3 is 15 amino acids long. The germline V and J ends were trimmed by 2 bases and 5 bases, with 13 bases remaining between them. The chain's CDR3 is CASSLRQGTRNTIYF. In DNA, the CDR3 is TGTGCCAGCAGTTTAAGGCAGGGTACACGAAACACCATATATTTT.